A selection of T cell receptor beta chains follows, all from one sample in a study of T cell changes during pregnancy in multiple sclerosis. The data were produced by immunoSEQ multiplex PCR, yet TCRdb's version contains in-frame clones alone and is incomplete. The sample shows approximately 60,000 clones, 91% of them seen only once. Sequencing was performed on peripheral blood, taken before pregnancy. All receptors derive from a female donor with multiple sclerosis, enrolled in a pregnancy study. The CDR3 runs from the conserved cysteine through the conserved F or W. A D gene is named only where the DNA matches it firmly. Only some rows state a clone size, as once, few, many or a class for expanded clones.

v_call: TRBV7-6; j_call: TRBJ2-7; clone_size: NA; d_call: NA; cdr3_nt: TGTGCCAGCAGCTTAGGTAACAGGGAATCGATACGCTACGAGCAGTACTTC; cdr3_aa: CASSLGNRESIRYEQYF
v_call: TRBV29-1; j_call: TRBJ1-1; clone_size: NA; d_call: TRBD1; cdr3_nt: TGCAGCGTTGAGGGGACAGGGGGCACCATGAACACTGAAGCTTTCTTT; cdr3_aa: CSVEGTGGTMNTEAFF
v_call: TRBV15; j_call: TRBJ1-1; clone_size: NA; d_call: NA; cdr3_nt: TGTGCCACCAGCAGAGATGCCGGGGGTGAAGCTTTCTTT; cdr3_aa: CATSRDAGGEAFF
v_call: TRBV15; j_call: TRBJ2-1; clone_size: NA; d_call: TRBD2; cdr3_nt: TGTGCCACCAGCAGCTATCTAGCGGGGAGCTCCTACAATGAGCAGTTCTTC; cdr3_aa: CATSSYLAGSSYNEQFF
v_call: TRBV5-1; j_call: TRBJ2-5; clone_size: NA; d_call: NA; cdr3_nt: TGCGCCAGCAGCCAGGGCTTCCAGACCCAGTACTTC; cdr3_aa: CASSQGFQTQYF
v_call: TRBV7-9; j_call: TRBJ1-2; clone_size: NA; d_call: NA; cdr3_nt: TGTGCCAGCAGCGCACGGACAGAAAACTATGGCTACACCTTC; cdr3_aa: CASSARTENYGYTF
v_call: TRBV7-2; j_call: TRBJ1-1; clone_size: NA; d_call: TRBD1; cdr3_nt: TGTGCCAGCAGCTTAGTCAGGGGGCTGGACACTGAAGCTTTCTTT; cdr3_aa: CASSLVRGLDTEAFF
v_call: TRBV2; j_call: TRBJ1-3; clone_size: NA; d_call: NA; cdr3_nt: TGTGCCAGCAGCAACTTAAGAGGAAACACCATATATTTT; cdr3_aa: CASSNLRGNTIYF
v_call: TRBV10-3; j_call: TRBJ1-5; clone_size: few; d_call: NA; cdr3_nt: TGTGCCTCCGGGACGGGGGATCTGAATCAGCCCCAGCATTTT; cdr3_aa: CASGTGDLNQPQHF
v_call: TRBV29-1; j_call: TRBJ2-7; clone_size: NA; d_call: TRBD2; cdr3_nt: TGCAGCGTTTGGACTAGCGGGGCGATATACGAGCAGTACTTC; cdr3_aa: CSVWTSGAIYEQYF
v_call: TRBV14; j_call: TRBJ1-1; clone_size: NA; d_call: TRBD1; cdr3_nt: TGTGCCAGCAGCCCGGGACAGTTGAACACTGAAGCTTTCTTT; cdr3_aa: CASSPGQLNTEAFF
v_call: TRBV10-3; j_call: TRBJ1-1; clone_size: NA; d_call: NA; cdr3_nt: TGTGCCATCAGTACCCAGGGGAACACTGAAGCTTTCTTT; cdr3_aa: CAISTQGNTEAFF
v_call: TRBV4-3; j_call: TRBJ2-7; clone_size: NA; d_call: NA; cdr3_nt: TGCGCCAGCAGCCAGGGGACAGAGCAGTACTTC; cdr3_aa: CASSQGTEQYF
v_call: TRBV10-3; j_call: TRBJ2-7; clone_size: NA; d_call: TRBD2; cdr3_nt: TGTGCCACCTTAACCAGACTAGCGGGGGTGGGGGAGCAGTACTTC; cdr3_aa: CATLTRLAGVGEQYF
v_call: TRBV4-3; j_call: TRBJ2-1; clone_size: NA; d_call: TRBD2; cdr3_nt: TGCGCCAGCAGCCGGACTAGCGGGGTGACCCCTCCCAATGAGCAGTTCTTC; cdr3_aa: CASSRTSGVTPPNEQFF
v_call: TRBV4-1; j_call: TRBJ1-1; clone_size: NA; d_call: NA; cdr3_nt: TGCGCCAGCAGCCAAGATACTGGCTCTAGCAACACTGAAGCCTTCTTT; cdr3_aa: CASSQDTGSSNTEAFF
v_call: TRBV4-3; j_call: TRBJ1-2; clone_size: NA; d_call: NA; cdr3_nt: TGCGCCAGCAGCCAAGGTTCAGGGGATAATGGCTACACCTTC; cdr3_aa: CASSQGSGDNGYTF
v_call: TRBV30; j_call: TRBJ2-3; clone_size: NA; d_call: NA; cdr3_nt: TGTGCCTGGGATGACCGGGGGGCGAGCACAGATACGCAGTATTTT; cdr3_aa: CAWDDRGASTDTQYF
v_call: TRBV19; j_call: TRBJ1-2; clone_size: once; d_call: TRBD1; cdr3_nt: TGTGCCAGTAGTACGGACAGGGGGCTCTATGGCTACACCTTC; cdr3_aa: CASSTDRGLYGYTF
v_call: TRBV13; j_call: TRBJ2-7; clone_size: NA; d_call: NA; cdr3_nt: TGTGCCAGCAGCTCCCGAAACCTAGCGATACCCTACGAGCAGTACTTC; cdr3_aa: CASSSRNLAIPYEQYF